Listed here are 8 T cell receptor beta chains from one sample, sequenced in a study of vaccination effects on CD4 cells after COVID-19. Within the ViraFEST assay, antigen-specific CD4+ T cells underwent expansion with viral peptide pools prior to sequencing. Scientists isolated CD4+ T cells after a roughly 9-day culture period ended. Each participant was administered two doses of either the BNT162b2 or the mRNA-1273 vaccine. These TCRs are of unknown antigen specificity. TCRdb's copy holds only in-frame clones and misses some; the assay was immunoSEQ multiplex PCR. The table lists about 22,000 clones, 69% of them singletons. Sequencing used CD4+ T cells from PBMCs cultured with SARS-CoV-2 spike peptides, obtained after COVID-19 vaccination. The receptors derive from a human donor who received a COVID-19 vaccine.

V and J are TRBV6-1 and TRBJ2-5, with TRBD1 matching 7 bases. The CDR3 is 13 amino acids. Looked up from germline, CDR1 is MNHNS and CDR2 is SASEGT. V lost 3 bases, J lost 6 bases, and 4 bases stayed unmatched. The CDR3 DNA follows: TGTGCCAGCAGTGAGAGACAGGGTCAGACCCAGTACTTC. Its translation: CASSERQGQTQYF.

The chain joins TRBV7-8 to TRBJ2-1, with TRBD2 matching over 8 bases. After removal of 1 base from V and 5 bases from J, the junction contained 13 bases not matched to a gene. The CDR3 totals 18 residues. Germline assignment: CDR1 SGHVS and CDR2 FQNEAQ. CDR3 nucleotide sequence: TGTGCCAGCAGCTTAGTGGGACTAGATCTCGCCGGTAACAATGAGCAGTTCTTC. Residues: CASSLVGLDLAGNNEQFF. Variable domain in full (rest from reference TRBV7-8 and TRBJ2-1): GAGVSQSPRYKVAKRGQDVALRCDPISGHVSLFWYQQALGQGPEFLTYFQNEAQLDKSGLPSDRFFAERPEGSVSTLKIQRTQQEDSAVYLCASSLVGLDLAGNNEQFFGPGTRLTVL.

The chain has TRBV2 and TRBJ2-7; D may correspond to TRBD1 or TRBD2 (6 bases each). Trimming took 5 bases from V and 2 from J, leaving 10 bases between them. The CDR3 runs 13 residues. Germline values: CDR1 SNHLY, CDR2 FYNNEI. The CDR3 region has the DNA TGTGCCAGCAGTACGGGGGCCGCCTACGAGCAGTACTTC. Translating gives CASSTGAAYEQYF.

This clone was seen a few times. The rearrangement joins TRBV10-3 to TRBJ2-1, with D hard to call. Germline CDR1 reads ENHRY; CDR2 reads SYGVKD. V was clipped by 2 bases and J by 7 bases, with 6 bases between them. This CDR3 contains 12 residues. In DNA, the CDR3 is TGTGCCATCAGTGAGACACAGAATGAGCAGTTCTTC. It encodes CAISETQNEQFF.

V gene TRBV30 combines with J gene TRBJ1-1; 9 bases are a match to TRBD1. This CDR3 comprises 14 residues. J gave up 1 base and V 6 bases, and 6 bases lay outside the gene matches. In germline, CDR1 is GTSNPN, CDR2 SVGIG (reference sequence). The CDR3 DNA sequence: TGTGCCTGTGCCCCGGGACAGGGGAACACTGAAGCTTTCTTT. It specifies CACAPGQGNTEAFF.

This chain uses TRBV7-9 with TRBJ1-5; tentative D call: TRBD1 (5 bases). The CDR3 is made up of 15 amino acids. V gave up 3 bases and J gave up 4 bases, with 13 bases separating them. Per the germline V gene, CDR1 is SEHNR and CDR2 is FQNEAQ (reference sequence). CDR3 amino acids: CASSLGVEANQPQHF. The CDR3 coding sequence is TGTGCCAGCAGCTTGGGGGTGGAGGCTAATCAGCCCCAGCATTTT.

The gene calls are TRBV18 and TRBJ2-7; D is ambiguous. The CDR3 sequence is 15 residues long. Per germline, CDR1 KGHSH and CDR2 LQKENI. V lost 4 bases and J lost 7, with 20 bases in between. Here the CDR3 DNA reads TGTGCCAGCTCACTAACCAGCGATAAAGGCCTGGAGCAGTACTTC. The encoded protein is CASSLTSDKGLEQYF.

The V and J genes are TRBV5-5 and TRBJ1-5; a possible D gene is TRBD1 (6 bases). Trimming removed 2 bases from V and 7 bases from J, with 13 bases in between. There are 14 residues in the CDR3. CDR1 and CDR2 (germline): SGHKS, YYEKEE (reference sequence). The CDR3 nucleotides read TGTGCCAGCAGCTTATCCGGGACAAGCCAGCCCCAGCATTTT. It is translated as CASSLSGTSQPQHF.